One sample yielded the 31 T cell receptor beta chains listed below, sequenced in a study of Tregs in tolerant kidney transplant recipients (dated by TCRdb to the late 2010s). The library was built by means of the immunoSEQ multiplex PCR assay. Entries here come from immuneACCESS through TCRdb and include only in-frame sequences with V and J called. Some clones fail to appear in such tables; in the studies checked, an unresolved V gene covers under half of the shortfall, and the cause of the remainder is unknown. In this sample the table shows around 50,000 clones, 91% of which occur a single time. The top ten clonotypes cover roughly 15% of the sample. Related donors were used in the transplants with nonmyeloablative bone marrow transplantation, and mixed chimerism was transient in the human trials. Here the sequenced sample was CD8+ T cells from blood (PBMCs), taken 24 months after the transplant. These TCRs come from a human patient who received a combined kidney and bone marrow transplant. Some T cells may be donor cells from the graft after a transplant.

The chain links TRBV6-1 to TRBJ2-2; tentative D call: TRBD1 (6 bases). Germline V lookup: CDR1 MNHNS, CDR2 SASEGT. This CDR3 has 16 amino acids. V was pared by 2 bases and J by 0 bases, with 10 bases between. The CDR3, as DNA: TGTGCCAGCAGTGAAACGGGACACCCGAACACCGGGGAGCTGTTTTTT. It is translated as CASSETGHPNTGELFF.

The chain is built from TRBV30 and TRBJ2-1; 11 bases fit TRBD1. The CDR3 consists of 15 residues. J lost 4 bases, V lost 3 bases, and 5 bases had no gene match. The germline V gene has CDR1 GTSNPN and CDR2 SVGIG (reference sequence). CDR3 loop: CAWSSGQGVYNEQFF. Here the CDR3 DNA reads TGTGCCTGGAGCTCGGGACAGGGGGTTTACAATGAGCAGTTCTTC. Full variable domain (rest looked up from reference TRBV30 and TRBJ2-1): SQTIHQWPATLVQPVGSPLSLECTVEGTSNPNLYWYRQAAGRGLQLLFYSVGIGQISSEVPQNLSASRPQDRQFILSSKKLLLSDSGFYLCAWSSGQGVYNEQFFGPGTRLTVL.

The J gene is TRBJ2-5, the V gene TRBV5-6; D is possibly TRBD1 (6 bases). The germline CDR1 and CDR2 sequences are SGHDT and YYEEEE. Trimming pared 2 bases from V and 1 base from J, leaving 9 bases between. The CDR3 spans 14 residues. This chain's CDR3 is CASSFKTGQETQYF. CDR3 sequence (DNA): TGTGCCAGCAGCTTTAAGACAGGCCAAGAGACCCAGTACTTC.

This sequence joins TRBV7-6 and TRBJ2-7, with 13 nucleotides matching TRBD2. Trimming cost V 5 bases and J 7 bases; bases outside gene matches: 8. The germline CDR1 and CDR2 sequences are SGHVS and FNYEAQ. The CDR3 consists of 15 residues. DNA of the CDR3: TGTGCCAGCAGCCCCGGACTAGCGGGGGTGCTGGAGCAGTACTTC. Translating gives CASSPGLAGVLEQYF.

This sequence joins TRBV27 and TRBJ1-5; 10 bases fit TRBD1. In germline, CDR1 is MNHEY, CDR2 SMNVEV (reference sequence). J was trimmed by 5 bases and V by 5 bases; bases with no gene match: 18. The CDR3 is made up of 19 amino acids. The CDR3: CASSPFRGQGRGLYQPQHF. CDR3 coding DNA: TGTGCCAGCAGTCCTTTTCGGGGACAGGGGAGAGGGTTATATCAGCCCCAGCATTTT.

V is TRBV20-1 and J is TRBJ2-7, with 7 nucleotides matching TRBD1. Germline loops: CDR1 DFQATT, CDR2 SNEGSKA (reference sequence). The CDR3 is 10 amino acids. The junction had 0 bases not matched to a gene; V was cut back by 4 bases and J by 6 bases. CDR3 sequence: CSANRGEQYF. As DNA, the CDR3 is TGCAGTGCTAACAGGGGCGAGCAGTACTTC.

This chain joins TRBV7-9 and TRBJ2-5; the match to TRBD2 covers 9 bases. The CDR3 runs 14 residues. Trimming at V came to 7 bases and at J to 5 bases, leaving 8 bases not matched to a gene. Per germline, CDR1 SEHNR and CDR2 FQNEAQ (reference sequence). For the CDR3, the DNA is TGTGCCAGCATCAGTAGCGGGAGTCAGGAGACCCAGTACTTC. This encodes CASISSGSQETQYF.

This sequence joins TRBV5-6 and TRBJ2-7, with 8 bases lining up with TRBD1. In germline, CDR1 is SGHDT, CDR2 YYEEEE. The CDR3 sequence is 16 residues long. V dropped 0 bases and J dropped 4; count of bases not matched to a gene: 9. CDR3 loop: CASSLAPGQEAYEQYF. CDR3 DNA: TGTGCCAGCAGCTTGGCCCCGGGACAGGAAGCTTACGAGCAGTACTTC.

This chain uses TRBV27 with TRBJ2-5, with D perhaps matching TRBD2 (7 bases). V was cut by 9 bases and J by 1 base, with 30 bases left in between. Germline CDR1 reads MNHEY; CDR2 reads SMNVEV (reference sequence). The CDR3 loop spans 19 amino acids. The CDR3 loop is CARERQVCLPGGAQETQYF. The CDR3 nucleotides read TGTGCCAGGGAGAGACAGGTTTGTTTACCGGGAGGCGCCCAAGAGACCCAGTACTTC.

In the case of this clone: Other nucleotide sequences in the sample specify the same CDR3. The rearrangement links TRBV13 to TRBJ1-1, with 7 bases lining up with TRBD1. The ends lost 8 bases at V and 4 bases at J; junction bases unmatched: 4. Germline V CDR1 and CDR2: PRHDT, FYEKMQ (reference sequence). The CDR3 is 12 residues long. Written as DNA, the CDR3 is TGTGCCAGCCGACAGGGAGGCACTGAAGCTTTCTTT. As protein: CASRQGGTEAFF.

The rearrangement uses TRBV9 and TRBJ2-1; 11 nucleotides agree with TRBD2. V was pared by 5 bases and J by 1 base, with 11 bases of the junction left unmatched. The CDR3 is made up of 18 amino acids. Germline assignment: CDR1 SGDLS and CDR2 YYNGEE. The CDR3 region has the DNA TGTGCCAGCAGTGGCGTGGCTAGCGGGGGGACATCCTACAATGAGCAGTTCTTC. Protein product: CASSGVASGGTSYNEQFF.

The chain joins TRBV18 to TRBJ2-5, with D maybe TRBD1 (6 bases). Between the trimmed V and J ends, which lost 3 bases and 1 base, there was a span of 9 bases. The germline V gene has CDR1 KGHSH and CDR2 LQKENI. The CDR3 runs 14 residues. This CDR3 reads CASSPWDTQETQYF. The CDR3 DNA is TGTGCCAGCTCACCTTGGGACACCCAAGAGACCCAGTACTTC.

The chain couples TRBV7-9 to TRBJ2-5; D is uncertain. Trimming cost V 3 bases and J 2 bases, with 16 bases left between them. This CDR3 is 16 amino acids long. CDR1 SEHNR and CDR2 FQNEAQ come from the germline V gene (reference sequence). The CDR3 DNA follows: TGTGCCAGCAGCTTTAGTCCGGTTTCCGCGCAAGAGACCCAGTACTTC. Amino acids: CASSFSPVSAQETQYF.

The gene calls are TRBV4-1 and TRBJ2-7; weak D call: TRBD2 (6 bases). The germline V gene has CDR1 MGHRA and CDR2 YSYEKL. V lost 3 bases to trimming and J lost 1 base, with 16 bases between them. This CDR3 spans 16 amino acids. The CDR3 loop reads CASSHARPGTSYEQYF. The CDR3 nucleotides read TGCGCCAGCAGCCACGCCCGGCCAGGGACTTCCTACGAGCAGTACTTC.

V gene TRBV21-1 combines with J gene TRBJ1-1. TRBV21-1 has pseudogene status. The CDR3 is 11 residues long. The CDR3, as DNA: TGTGCCAGCAGCACCCAGAGGCGAGCTTTCTTT. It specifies CASSTQRRAFF.

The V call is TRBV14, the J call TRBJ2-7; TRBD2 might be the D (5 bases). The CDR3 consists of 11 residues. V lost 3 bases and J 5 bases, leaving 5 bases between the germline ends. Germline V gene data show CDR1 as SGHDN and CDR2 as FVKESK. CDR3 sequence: CASSHGDEQYF. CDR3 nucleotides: TGTGCCAGCAGCCACGGGGACGAGCAGTACTTC.

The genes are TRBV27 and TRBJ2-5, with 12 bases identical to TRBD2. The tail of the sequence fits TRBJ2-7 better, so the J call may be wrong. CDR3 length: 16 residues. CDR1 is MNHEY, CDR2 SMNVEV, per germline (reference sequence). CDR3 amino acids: CASSLSTSGSLYEQYF. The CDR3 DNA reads TGTGCCAGCAGTTTATCGACTAGCGGGAGTCTCTACGAGCAGTACTTC.

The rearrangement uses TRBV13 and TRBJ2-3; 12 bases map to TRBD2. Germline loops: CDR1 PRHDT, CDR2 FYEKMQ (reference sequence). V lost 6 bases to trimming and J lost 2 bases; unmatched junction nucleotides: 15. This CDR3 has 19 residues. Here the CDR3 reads CASSGGLAGPYKITDTQYF. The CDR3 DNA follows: TGTGCCAGCAGTGGAGGACTAGCGGGACCATACAAGATCACAGATACGCAGTATTTT.

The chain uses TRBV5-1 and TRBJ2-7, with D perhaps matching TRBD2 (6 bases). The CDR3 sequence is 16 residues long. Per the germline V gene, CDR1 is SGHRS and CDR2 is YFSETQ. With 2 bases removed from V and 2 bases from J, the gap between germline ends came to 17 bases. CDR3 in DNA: TGCGCCAGCAGCTTATTAAACCCTCCGGGGGCCTACGAGCAGTACTTC. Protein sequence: CASSLLNPPGAYEQYF.

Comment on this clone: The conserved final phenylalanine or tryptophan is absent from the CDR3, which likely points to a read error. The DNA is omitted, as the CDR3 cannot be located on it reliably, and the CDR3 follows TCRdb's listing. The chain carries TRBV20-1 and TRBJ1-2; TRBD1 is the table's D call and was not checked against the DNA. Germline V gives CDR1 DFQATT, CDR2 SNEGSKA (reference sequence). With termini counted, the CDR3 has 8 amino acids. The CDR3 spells CSAILAVL.

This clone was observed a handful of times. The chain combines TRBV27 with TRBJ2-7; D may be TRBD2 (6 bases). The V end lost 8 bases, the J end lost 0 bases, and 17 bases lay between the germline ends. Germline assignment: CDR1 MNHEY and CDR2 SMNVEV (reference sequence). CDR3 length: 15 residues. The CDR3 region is CASGRDSEGSYEQYF. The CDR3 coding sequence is TGTGCCAGCGGACGGGACTCGGAGGGCTCCTACGAGCAGTACTTC.

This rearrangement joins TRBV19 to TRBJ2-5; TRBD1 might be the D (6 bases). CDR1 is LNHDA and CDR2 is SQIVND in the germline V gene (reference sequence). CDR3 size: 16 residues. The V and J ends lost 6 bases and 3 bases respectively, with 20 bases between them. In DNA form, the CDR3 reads TGTGCCAGTAGCTTTGACCCCGGGACAAGCGAAGAGACCCAGTACTTC. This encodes CASSFDPGTSEETQYF. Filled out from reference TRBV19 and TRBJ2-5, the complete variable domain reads DGGITQSPKYLFRKEGQNVTLSCEQNLNHDAMYWYRQDPGQGLRLIYYSQIVNDFQKGDIAEGYSVSREKKESFPLTVTSAQKNPTAFYLCASSFDPGTSEETQYFGPGTRLLVL.

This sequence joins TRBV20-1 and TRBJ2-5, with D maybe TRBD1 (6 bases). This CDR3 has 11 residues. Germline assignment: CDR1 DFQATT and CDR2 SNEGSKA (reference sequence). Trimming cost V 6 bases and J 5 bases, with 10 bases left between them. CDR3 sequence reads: CSARGGETQYF. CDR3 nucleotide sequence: TGCAGTGCCAGGGGTGGGGAGACCCAGTACTTC.

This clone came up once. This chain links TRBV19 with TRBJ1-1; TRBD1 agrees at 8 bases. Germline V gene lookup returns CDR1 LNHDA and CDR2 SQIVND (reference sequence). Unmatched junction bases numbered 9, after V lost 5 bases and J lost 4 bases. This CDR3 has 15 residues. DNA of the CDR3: TGTGCCAGTAGTTGGTCAGGGGGCTGGGCCACTGAAGCTTTCTTT. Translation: CASSWSGGWATEAFF.

CDR3 DNA: TGCGCCAGCAGCCAAGCAGGGGCTACGGATCAGCCCCAGCATTTT. This codes for CASSQAGATDQPQHF. The chain couples TRBV4-1 to TRBJ1-5, with D possibly being TRBD1 (6 bases). V was cut by 1 base and J by 5 bases, with 12 bases left in between. CDR1 and CDR2 from the germline V gene are MGHRA and YSYEKL. The CDR3 sequence is 15 residues long.

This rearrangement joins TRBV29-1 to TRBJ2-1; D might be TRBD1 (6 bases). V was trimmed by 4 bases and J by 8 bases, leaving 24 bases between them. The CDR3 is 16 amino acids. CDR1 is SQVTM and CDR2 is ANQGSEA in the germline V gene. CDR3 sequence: CSVGGGQPLEADEQFF. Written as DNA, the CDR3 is TGCAGCGTTGGCGGAGGACAGCCCCTAGAAGCCGATGAGCAGTTCTTC.

The CDR3 region has the DNA TGTGCCAGCAGTTCCATAAGGTTCAGGGAAAATGGAAACACCATATATTTT. Encoded protein: CASSSIRFRENGNTIYF. This chain joins TRBV27 and TRBJ1-3, with a possible D match to TRBD1 (5 bases). Germline values: CDR1 MNHEY, CDR2 SMNVEV (reference sequence). This CDR3 is built from 17 residues. V gave up 4 bases and J gave up 3 bases, with 19 bases separating them.

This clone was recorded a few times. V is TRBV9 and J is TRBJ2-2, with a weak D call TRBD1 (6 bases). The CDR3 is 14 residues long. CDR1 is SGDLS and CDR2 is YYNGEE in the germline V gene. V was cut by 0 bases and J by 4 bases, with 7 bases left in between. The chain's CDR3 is CASSVEQGTGELFF. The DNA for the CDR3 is TGTGCCAGCAGCGTAGAACAGGGCACCGGGGAGCTGTTTTTT.

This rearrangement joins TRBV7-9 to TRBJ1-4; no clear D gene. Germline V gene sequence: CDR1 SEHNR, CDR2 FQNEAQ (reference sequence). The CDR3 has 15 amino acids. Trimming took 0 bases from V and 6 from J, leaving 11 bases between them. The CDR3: CASSLAPERDEKLFF. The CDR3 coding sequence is TGTGCCAGCAGCTTAGCGCCGGAGCGGGATGAAAAACTGTTTTTT. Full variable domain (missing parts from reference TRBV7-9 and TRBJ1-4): DTGVSQNPRHKITKRGQNVTFRCDPISEHNRLYWYRQTLGQGPEFLTYFQNEAQLEKSRLLSDRFSAERPKGSFSTLEIQRTEQGDSAMYLCASSLAPERDEKLFFGSGTQLSVL.

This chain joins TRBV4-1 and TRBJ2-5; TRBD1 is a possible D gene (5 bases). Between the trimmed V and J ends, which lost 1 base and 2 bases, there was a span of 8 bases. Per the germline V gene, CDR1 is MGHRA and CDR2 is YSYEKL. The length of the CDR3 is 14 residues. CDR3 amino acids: CASSQVPGQETQYF. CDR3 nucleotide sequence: TGCGCCAGCAGCCAAGTTCCAGGGCAAGAGACCCAGTACTTC.

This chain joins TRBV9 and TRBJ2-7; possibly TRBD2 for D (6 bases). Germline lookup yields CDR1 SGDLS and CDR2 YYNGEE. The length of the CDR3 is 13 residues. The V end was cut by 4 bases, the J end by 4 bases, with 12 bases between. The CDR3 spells CASSPRDGYEQYF. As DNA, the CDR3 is TGTGCCAGCAGCCCGCGGGACGGGTACGAGCAGTACTTC.